The T cell receptor beta chain described here comes from a study of OX40 agonist ivuxolimab in advanced cancers. Trimming removed 0 bases at V and 3 bases at J, with 22 bases between. The germline gives CDR1 SGDLS, CDR2 YYNGEE. The CDR3 length is 19 residues. Sequenced by immunoSEQ multiplex PCR; TCRdb stores in-frame clones only, minus some. The repertoire holds nearly 80,000 clones, with 80% to 90% as singletons. This clone has a single count. The sequence derives from an adult with an advanced solid tumor such as melanoma, head and neck, liver or kidney cancer. The source material was CD4+ or CD8+ T cells sorted from blood, sampled in a trial of the OX40 agonist ivuxolimab. The chain combines TRBV9 with TRBJ2-1; TRBD2 might be the D (7 bases). The CDR3 sequence: CASSVEGGIEGPLYNEQFF. Written as DNA, the CDR3 is TGTGCCAGCAGCGTAGAGGGGGGGATTGAGGGGCCCCTCTACAATGAGCAGTTCTTC.